This is a list of T cell receptor beta chains from one sample in a study of shared clonotypes between healthy human individuals. Repertoires were generated with immunoSEQ multiplex PCR, while TCRdb's copy carries only in-frame clones and drops some. The sample carries about 2.3 million clones, roughly 92% recorded once. The sample was naive CD4+ T cells from PBMCs. The origin of the receptors is a young man in good health. Some clones in this sample may be carry-over from other donors' samples. Each CDR3 is given with its conserved first and last residue. Each record gives: J gene, CDR3 length, D gene, clone size, V gene, CDR3 protein, CDR3 DNA. D genes are given only for firm matches. Clone size is not always given. Where it is, it says once, few, many or a class for expanded clones.

j_call: TRBJ2-1
cdr3_length: 19
d_call: TRBD2
clone_size: -
v_call: TRBV4-2
cdr3_aa: CASSHRGTSGSSSYNEQFF
cdr3_nt: TGTGCCAGCAGCCACAGGGGGACTAGCGGGAGTTCCTCCTACAATGAGCAGTTCTTC

j_call: TRBJ2-7
cdr3_length: 15
d_call: TRBD2
clone_size: -
v_call: TRBV5-6
cdr3_aa: CASSLGLAGDYEQYF
cdr3_nt: TGTGCCAGCAGCTTGGGGTTGGCGGGAGACTACGAGCAGTACTTC

j_call: TRBJ2-7
cdr3_length: 13
d_call: -
clone_size: -
v_call: TRBV23-1
cdr3_aa: CASSGGPGSEQYF
cdr3_nt: TGCGCCAGCAGTGGGGGTCCTGGGTCCGAGCAGTACTTC

j_call: TRBJ2-1
cdr3_length: 19
d_call: TRBD2
clone_size: -
v_call: TRBV5-1
cdr3_aa: CASSRGTRTSGRAYNEQFF
cdr3_nt: TGCGCCAGCAGCCGAGGAACGAGGACTAGCGGGAGGGCCTACAATGAGCAGTTCTTC

j_call: TRBJ2-3
cdr3_length: 14
d_call: TRBD2
clone_size: -
v_call: TRBV5-1
cdr3_aa: CASTAGESTDTQYF
cdr3_nt: TGCGCCAGTACAGCGGGAGAGAGCACAGATACGCAGTATTTT

j_call: TRBJ2-4
cdr3_length: 16
d_call: -
clone_size: -
v_call: TRBV19
cdr3_aa: CASSIMSDLAKNIQYF
cdr3_nt: TGTGCCAGTAGTATTATGTCGGATTTAGCCAAAAACATTCAGTACTTC

j_call: TRBJ2-3
cdr3_length: 14
d_call: -
clone_size: -
v_call: TRBV2
cdr3_aa: CASNVNAGEDTQYF
cdr3_nt: TGTGCCAGCAACGTCAACGCCGGGGAAGATACGCAGTATTTT

j_call: TRBJ2-5
cdr3_length: 15
d_call: TRBD2
clone_size: -
v_call: TRBV5-1
cdr3_aa: CASGNSGRGQETQYF
cdr3_nt: TGCGCCAGCGGAAATAGCGGGAGGGGGCAAGAGACCCAGTACTTC

j_call: TRBJ2-5
cdr3_length: 16
d_call: -
clone_size: -
v_call: TRBV5-1
cdr3_aa: CASRDPSSGTWETQYF
cdr3_nt: TGCGCCAGCAGGGACCCCAGTTCGGGGACGTGGGAGACCCAGTACTTC

j_call: TRBJ1-2
cdr3_length: 18
d_call: -
clone_size: -
v_call: TRBV6-1
cdr3_aa: CASSDGGKGFQDHHGYTF
cdr3_nt: TGTGCCAGCAGTGATGGGGGGAAGGGCTTCCAGGATCATCATGGCTACACCTTC

j_call: TRBJ2-1
cdr3_length: 15
d_call: TRBD2
clone_size: -
v_call: TRBV19
cdr3_aa: CASNWGGNLYNEQFF
cdr3_nt: TGTGCCAGTAACTGGGGGGGGAACCTTTACAATGAGCAGTTCTTC

j_call: TRBJ1-3
cdr3_length: 15
d_call: -
clone_size: -
v_call: TRBV28
cdr3_aa: CASSLPTGAGNTIYF
cdr3_nt: TGTGCCAGCAGTTTACCCACGGGGGCTGGAAACACCATATATTTT

j_call: TRBJ1-2
cdr3_length: 15
d_call: -
clone_size: -
v_call: TRBV28
cdr3_aa: CASTTPGPGGYGYTF
cdr3_nt: TGTGCCAGCACCACACCGGGACCGGGTGGGTATGGCTACACCTTC

j_call: TRBJ2-7
cdr3_length: 16
d_call: TRBD1
clone_size: -
v_call: TRBV4-2
cdr3_aa: CASSQISGTERYEQYF
cdr3_nt: TGTGCCAGCAGCCAGATCTCCGGGACAGAGAGGTACGAGCAGTACTTC

j_call: TRBJ2-7
cdr3_length: 14
d_call: TRBD2
clone_size: -
v_call: TRBV5-1
cdr3_aa: CASSSGLAGYEQYF
cdr3_nt: TGCGCCAGCAGCTCAGGACTAGCGGGCTACGAGCAGTACTTC

j_call: TRBJ2-7
cdr3_length: 16
d_call: TRBD2
clone_size: once
v_call: TRBV6-6
cdr3_aa: CASSPGLAGLSREQYF
cdr3_nt: TGTGCCAGCAGTCCTGGACTAGCGGGACTCTCTCGGGAGCAGTACTTC

j_call: TRBJ1-5
cdr3_length: 16
d_call: TRBD1
clone_size: -
v_call: TRBV10-3
cdr3_aa: CAISDMDRGGNQPQHF
cdr3_nt: TGTGCCATCAGTGACATGGACAGGGGTGGCAATCAGCCCCAGCATTTT

j_call: TRBJ1-5
cdr3_length: 15
d_call: -
clone_size: few
v_call: TRBV18
cdr3_aa: CASSPSGFVNQPQHF
cdr3_nt: TGTGCCAGCTCACCGTCAGGGTTTGTCAATCAGCCCCAGCATTTT

j_call: TRBJ2-2
cdr3_length: 13
d_call: -
clone_size: -
v_call: TRBV7-8
cdr3_aa: CASSHQGGRELFF
cdr3_nt: TGTGCCAGCAGCCATCAGGGGGGACGGGAGCTGTTTTTT

j_call: TRBJ2-3
cdr3_length: 15
d_call: TRBD2
clone_size: -
v_call: TRBV5-1
cdr3_aa: CASSPTSGSLDTQYF
cdr3_nt: TGCGCCAGCAGTCCCACTAGCGGGAGTTTAGATACGCAGTATTTT

j_call: TRBJ2-3
cdr3_length: 15
d_call: -
clone_size: -
v_call: TRBV5-1
cdr3_aa: CASSLVAPSTDTQYF
cdr3_nt: TGCGCCAGCAGCTTGGTCGCGCCCAGCACAGATACGCAGTATTTT

j_call: TRBJ1-1
cdr3_length: 16
d_call: TRBD1
clone_size: -
v_call: TRBV9
cdr3_aa: CASSATWTGSNTEAFF
cdr3_nt: TGTGCCAGCAGCGCGACTTGGACAGGGTCGAACACTGAAGCTTTCTTT

j_call: TRBJ2-7
cdr3_length: 15
d_call: TRBD2
clone_size: -
v_call: TRBV28
cdr3_aa: CASSLIAGGSYEQYF
cdr3_nt: TGTGCCAGCAGTTTAATAGCGGGAGGCTCCTACGAGCAGTACTTC

j_call: TRBJ1-1
cdr3_length: 14
d_call: -
clone_size: -
v_call: TRBV2
cdr3_aa: CASSELGSNTEAFF
cdr3_nt: TGTGCCAGCAGTGAATTAGGGAGCAACACTGAAGCTTTCTTT

j_call: TRBJ2-1
cdr3_length: 12
d_call: -
clone_size: -
v_call: TRBV25-1
cdr3_aa: CASSEYSSEQFF
cdr3_nt: TGTGCCAGCAGTGAATATTCCTCTGAGCAGTTCTTC

j_call: TRBJ1-2
cdr3_length: 14
d_call: -
clone_size: -
v_call: TRBV5-6
cdr3_aa: CASSGGRVQRGYTF
cdr3_nt: TGTGCCAGCAGCGGGGGCCGCGTACAGCGGGGCTACACCTTC

j_call: TRBJ2-7
cdr3_length: 13
d_call: -
clone_size: -
v_call: TRBV6-5
cdr3_aa: CASSSPGAYEQYF
cdr3_nt: TGTGCCAGCAGTTCTCCAGGGGCCTACGAGCAGTACTTC

j_call: TRBJ2-3
cdr3_length: 15
d_call: TRBD1
clone_size: -
v_call: TRBV6-1
cdr3_aa: CASSELDRDTDTQYF
cdr3_nt: TGTGCCAGCAGTGAACTCGACAGGGACACAGATACGCAGTATTTT

j_call: TRBJ2-7
cdr3_length: 15
d_call: -
clone_size: -
v_call: TRBV18
cdr3_aa: CASSPTPQSGFEQYF
cdr3_nt: TGTGCCAGCTCACCGACCCCCCAATCAGGGTTCGAGCAGTACTTC

j_call: TRBJ2-7
cdr3_length: 15
d_call: -
clone_size: -
v_call: TRBV7-6
cdr3_aa: CASSLATGQEYEQYF
cdr3_nt: TGTGCCAGCAGCTTAGCCACGGGACAAGAATACGAGCAGTACTTC

j_call: TRBJ1-2
cdr3_length: 13
d_call: -
clone_size: -
v_call: TRBV2
cdr3_aa: CASSETDSYGYTF
cdr3_nt: TGTGCCAGCAGTGAAACGGACAGCTATGGCTACACCTTC

j_call: TRBJ1-3
cdr3_length: 17
d_call: -
clone_size: -
v_call: TRBV7-6
cdr3_aa: CASSPNSRQAAGNTIYF
cdr3_nt: TGTGCCAGCAGCCCAAATTCCAGACAGGCAGCGGGAAACACCATATATTTT

j_call: TRBJ2-7
cdr3_length: 17
d_call: -
clone_size: -
v_call: TRBV28
cdr3_aa: CASSSHPGTSNNYEQYF
cdr3_nt: TGTGCCAGCAGTTCACACCCAGGGACTTCAAATAACTACGAGCAGTACTTC

j_call: TRBJ2-3
cdr3_length: 15
d_call: -
clone_size: -
v_call: TRBV28
cdr3_aa: CASTRRGRSTDTQYF
cdr3_nt: TGTGCCAGCACCCGGAGAGGAAGGAGCACAGATACGCAGTATTTT

j_call: TRBJ2-7
cdr3_length: 16
d_call: TRBD2
clone_size: -
v_call: TRBV5-8
cdr3_aa: CASSLKSGTVTYEQYF
cdr3_nt: TGTGCCAGCAGCTTGAAGAGCGGGACGGTGACCTACGAGCAGTACTTC

j_call: TRBJ1-2
cdr3_length: 16
d_call: -
clone_size: -
v_call: TRBV18
cdr3_aa: CASSPPVDRANYGYTF
cdr3_nt: TGTGCCAGCTCACCACCGGTGGATCGAGCTAACTATGGCTACACCTTC

j_call: TRBJ2-3
cdr3_length: 13
d_call: -
clone_size: -
v_call: TRBV28
cdr3_aa: CASRRTHTDTQYF
cdr3_nt: TGTGCCAGCAGACGGACGCACACAGATACGCAGTATTTT

j_call: TRBJ1-1
cdr3_length: 13
d_call: -
clone_size: -
v_call: TRBV7-2
cdr3_aa: CASSRQPNTEAFF
cdr3_nt: TGTGCCAGCAGTCGTCAACCGAACACTGAAGCTTTCTTT

j_call: TRBJ2-7
cdr3_length: 11
d_call: -
clone_size: -
v_call: TRBV20-1
cdr3_aa: CRASASYEQYF
cdr3_nt: TGCAGAGCTAGCGCCTCCTACGAGCAGTACTTC

j_call: TRBJ2-7
cdr3_length: 14
d_call: -
clone_size: -
v_call: TRBV4-1
cdr3_aa: CASSQGRGQGEQYF
cdr3_nt: TGCGCCAGCAGCCAAGGCCGGGGGCAGGGCGAGCAGTACTTC

j_call: TRBJ2-1
cdr3_length: 15
d_call: TRBD2
clone_size: once
v_call: TRBV2
cdr3_aa: CASRGTSGSYNEQFF
cdr3_nt: TGTGCCAGCAGGGGAACTAGCGGATCTTACAATGAGCAGTTCTTC

j_call: TRBJ2-1
cdr3_length: 18
d_call: TRBD2
clone_size: -
v_call: TRBV4-1
cdr3_aa: CASSQVSLGAGDYNEQFF
cdr3_nt: TGCGCCAGCAGCCAAGTATCTTTAGGAGCGGGAGACTACAATGAGCAGTTCTTC

j_call: TRBJ2-7
cdr3_length: 14
d_call: TRBD1
clone_size: -
v_call: TRBV10-3
cdr3_aa: CAISGGTGDYEQYF
cdr3_nt: TGTGCCATCAGTGGCGGGACAGGAGACTACGAGCAGTACTTC

j_call: TRBJ1-5
cdr3_length: 15
d_call: TRBD1
clone_size: -
v_call: TRBV18
cdr3_aa: CASSTGGTGGQPQHF
cdr3_nt: TGTGCCAGCTCAACCGGGGGGACAGGGGGCCAGCCCCAGCATTTT

j_call: TRBJ2-3
cdr3_length: 16
d_call: TRBD2
clone_size: -
v_call: TRBV4-2
cdr3_aa: CASSQDRTSGSNTQYF
cdr3_nt: TGTGCCAGCAGCCAAGATCGGACTAGCGGGAGTAATACGCAGTATTTT

j_call: TRBJ2-7
cdr3_length: 15
d_call: -
clone_size: -
v_call: TRBV15
cdr3_aa: CATSRDRTVWGEQYF
cdr3_nt: TGTGCCACCAGCAGAGACCGGACCGTCTGGGGGGAGCAGTACTTC

j_call: TRBJ1-2
cdr3_length: 15
d_call: -
clone_size: -
v_call: TRBV2
cdr3_aa: CASSEGGRGLYGYTF
cdr3_nt: TGTGCCAGCAGTGAAGGAGGCAGGGGCCTCTATGGCTACACCTTC